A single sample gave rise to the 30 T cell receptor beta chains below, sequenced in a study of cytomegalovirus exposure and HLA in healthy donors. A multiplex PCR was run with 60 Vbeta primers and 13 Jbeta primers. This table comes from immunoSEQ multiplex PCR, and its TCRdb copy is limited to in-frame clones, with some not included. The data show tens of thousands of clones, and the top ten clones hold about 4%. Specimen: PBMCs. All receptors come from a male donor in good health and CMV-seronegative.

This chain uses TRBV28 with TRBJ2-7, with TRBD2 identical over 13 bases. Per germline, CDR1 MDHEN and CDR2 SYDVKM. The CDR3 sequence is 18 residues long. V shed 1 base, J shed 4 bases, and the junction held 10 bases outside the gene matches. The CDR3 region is CASSLSSIPGLAGYEQYF. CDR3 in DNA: TGTGCCAGCAGTTTATCGTCTATACCGGGACTAGCGGGGTACGAGCAGTACTTC.

The chain's CDR3 is CATKDTGYEQYF. In nucleotides, the CDR3 is TGTGCCACCAAGGACACGGGCTACGAGCAGTACTTC. This chain links TRBV15 with TRBJ2-7; a possible D gene is TRBD1 (5 bases). Trimming shortened V by 7 bases and J by 3 bases, and 10 bases separated the two germline ends. Germline V gene data show CDR1 as LNHNV and CDR2 as YYDKDF (reference sequence). CDR3 size: 12 residues.

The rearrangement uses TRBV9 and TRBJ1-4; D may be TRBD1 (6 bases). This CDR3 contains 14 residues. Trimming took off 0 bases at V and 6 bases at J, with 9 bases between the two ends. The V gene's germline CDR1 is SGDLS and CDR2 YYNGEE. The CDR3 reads CASSVDPGDEKLFF. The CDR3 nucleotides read TGTGCCAGCAGCGTAGACCCAGGGGATGAAAAACTGTTTTTT. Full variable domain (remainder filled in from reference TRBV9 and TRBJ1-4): DSGVTQTPKHLITATGQRVTLRCSPRSGDLSVYWYQQSLDQGLQFLIQYYNGEERAKGNILERFSAQQFPDLHSELNLSSLELGDSALYFCASSVDPGDEKLFFGSGTQLSVL.

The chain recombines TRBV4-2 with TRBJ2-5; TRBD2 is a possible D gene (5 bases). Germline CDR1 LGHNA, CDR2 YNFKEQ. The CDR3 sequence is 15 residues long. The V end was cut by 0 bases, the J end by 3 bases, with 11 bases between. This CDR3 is CASSQDPGLEETQYF. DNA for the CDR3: TGTGCCAGCAGCCAAGATCCGGGGTTGGAAGAGACCCAGTACTTC.

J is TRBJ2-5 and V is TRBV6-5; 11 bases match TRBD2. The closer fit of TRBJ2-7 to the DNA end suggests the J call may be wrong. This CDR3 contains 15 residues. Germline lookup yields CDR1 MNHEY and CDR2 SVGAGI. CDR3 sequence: CASISGTSGSYEQYF. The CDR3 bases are TGTGCCAGTATTTCCGGGACTAGCGGCTCCTACGAGCAGTACTTC.

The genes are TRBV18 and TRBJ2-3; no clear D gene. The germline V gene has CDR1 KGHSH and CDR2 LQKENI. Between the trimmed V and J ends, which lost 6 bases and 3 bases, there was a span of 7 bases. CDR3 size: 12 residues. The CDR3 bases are TGTGCCAGCTCTGGGCTTACAGATACGCAGTATTTT. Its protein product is CASSGLTDTQYF.

CDR3 protein: CASSARTGGTYNEQFF. The CDR3 nucleotides read TGTGCCAGCAGCGCACGGACAGGGGGCACCTACAATGAGCAGTTCTTC. The gene calls are TRBV7-9 and TRBJ2-1; 11 positions match TRBD1. V was pared by 5 bases and J by 2 bases, with 5 bases of the junction left unmatched. The CDR3 spans 16 residues. CDR1 and CDR2 (germline): SEHNR, FQNEAQ (reference sequence).

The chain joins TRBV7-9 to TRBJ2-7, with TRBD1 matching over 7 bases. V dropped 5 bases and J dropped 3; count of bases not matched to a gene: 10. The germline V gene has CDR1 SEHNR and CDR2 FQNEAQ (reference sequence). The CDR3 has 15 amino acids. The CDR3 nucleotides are TGTGCCAGCAGCGGAGGACGACAGGGCCGCTACGAGCAGTACTTC. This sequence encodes CASSGGRQGRYEQYF.

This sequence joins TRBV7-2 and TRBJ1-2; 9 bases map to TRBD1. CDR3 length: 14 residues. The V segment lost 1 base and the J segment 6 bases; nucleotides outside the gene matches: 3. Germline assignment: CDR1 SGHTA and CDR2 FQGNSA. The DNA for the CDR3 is TGTGCCAGCAGCTTAGTACAGGGGGCAGATGGCTACACCTTC. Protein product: CASSLVQGADGYTF.

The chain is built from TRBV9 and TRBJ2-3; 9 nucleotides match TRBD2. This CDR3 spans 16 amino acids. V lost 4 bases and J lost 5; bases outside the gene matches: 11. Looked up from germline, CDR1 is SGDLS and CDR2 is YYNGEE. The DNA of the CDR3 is TGTGCCAGCAGCTCCCGCGGGGGGGACCAGGGAGATACGCAGTATTTT. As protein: CASSSRGGDQGDTQYF.

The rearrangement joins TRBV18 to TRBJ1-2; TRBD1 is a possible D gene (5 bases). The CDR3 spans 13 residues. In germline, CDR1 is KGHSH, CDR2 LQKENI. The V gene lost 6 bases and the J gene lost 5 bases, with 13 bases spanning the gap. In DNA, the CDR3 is TGTGCCAGCTCCCCGGGGGGAGAATATGGCTACACCTTC. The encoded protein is CASSPGGEYGYTF.

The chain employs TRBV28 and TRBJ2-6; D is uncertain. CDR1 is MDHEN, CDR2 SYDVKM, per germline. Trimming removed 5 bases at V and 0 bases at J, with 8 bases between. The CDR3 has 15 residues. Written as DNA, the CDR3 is TGTGCCAGCAGTCCGACTTTCTCTGGGGCCAACGTCCTGACTTTC. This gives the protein CASSPTFSGANVLTF.

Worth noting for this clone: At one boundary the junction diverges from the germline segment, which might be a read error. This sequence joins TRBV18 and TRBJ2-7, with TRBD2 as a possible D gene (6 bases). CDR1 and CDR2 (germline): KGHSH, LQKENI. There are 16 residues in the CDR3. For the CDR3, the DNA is TGTGCCAGCGCACCACCGGGGGAAAGGGAGGTTGTTGAGCAGTACTTC. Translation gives CASAPPGEREVVEQYF.

CDR3 bases: TGTGCCAGCAGTTTTTTTCTGACAGGGGATGTACGAGCGGAGTACTTC. Its translation: CASSFFLTGDVRAEYF. The rearrangement uses TRBV28 and TRBJ2-7, with 8 bases that match TRBD1. Germline assignment: CDR1 MDHEN and CDR2 SYDVKM. The CDR3 sequence is 16 residues long. J was trimmed by 11 bases and V by 3 bases; bases with no gene match: 18.

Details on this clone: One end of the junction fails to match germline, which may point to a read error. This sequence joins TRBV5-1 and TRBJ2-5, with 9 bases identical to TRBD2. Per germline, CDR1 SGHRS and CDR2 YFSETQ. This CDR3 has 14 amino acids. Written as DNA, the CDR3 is TGCGCCAGCAGCTTAGCGGGGGGTGCGGAGAACCAGTACTTC. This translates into CASSLAGGAENQYF.

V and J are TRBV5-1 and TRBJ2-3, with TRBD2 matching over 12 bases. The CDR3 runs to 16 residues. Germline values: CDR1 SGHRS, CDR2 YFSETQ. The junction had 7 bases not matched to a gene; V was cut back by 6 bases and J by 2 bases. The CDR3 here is CASMRLAGAPTDTQYF. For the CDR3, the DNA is TGCGCCAGCATGAGACTAGCGGGAGCTCCCACAGATACGCAGTATTTT.

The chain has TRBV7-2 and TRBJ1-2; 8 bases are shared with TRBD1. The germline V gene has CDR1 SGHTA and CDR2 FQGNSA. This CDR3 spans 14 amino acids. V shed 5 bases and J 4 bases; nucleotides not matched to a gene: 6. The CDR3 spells CASSLGQETYGYTF. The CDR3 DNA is TGTGCCAGCAGCCTGGGACAGGAAACCTATGGCTACACCTTC.

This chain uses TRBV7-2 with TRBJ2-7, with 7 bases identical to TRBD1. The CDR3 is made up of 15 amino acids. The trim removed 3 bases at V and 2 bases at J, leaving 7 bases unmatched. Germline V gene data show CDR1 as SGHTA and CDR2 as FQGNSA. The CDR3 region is CASSFSGQDAYEQYF. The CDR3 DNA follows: TGTGCCAGCAGCTTCTCTGGACAGGACGCCTACGAGCAGTACTTC.

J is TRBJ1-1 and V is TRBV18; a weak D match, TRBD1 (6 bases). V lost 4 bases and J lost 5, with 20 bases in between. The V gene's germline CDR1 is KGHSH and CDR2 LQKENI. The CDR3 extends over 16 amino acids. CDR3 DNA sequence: TGTGCCAGCTCACAGATCGTGGGGGCAAGGGATACTGAAGCTTTCTTT. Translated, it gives CASSQIVGARDTEAFF. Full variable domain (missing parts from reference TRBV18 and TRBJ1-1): NAGVMQNPRHLVRRRGQEARLRCSPMKGHSHVYWYRQLPEEGLKFMVYLQKENIIDESGMPKERFSAEFPKEGPSILRIQQVVRGDSAAYFCASSQIVGARDTEAFFGQGTRLTVV.

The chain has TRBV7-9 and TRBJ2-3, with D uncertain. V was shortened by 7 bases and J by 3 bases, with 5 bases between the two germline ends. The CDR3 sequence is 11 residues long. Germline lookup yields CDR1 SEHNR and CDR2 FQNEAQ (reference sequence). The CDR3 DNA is TGTGCCAGCACCGAGACAGATACGCAGTATTTT. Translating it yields CASTETDTQYF.

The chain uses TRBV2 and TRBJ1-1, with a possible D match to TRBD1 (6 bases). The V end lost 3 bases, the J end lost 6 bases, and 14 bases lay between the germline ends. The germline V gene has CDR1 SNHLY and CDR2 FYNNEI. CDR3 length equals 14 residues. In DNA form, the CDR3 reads TGTGCCAGCAGTGAGTACAGGGACGGGGCTGAAGCTTTCTTT. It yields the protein CASSEYRDGAEAFF.

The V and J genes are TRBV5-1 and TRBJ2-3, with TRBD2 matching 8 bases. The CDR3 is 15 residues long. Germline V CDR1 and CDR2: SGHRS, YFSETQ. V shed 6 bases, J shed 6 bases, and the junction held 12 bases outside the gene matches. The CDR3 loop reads CASNPGLGEFDTQYF. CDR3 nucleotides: TGCGCCAGCAACCCGGGACTAGGCGAATTCGATACGCAGTATTTT.

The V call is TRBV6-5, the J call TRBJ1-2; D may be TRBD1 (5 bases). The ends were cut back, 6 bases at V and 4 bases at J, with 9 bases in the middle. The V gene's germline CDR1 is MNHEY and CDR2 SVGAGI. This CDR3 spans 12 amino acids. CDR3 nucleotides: TGTGCCAGCAGGCAGGGAACCTATGGCTACACCTTC. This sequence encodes CASRQGTYGYTF.

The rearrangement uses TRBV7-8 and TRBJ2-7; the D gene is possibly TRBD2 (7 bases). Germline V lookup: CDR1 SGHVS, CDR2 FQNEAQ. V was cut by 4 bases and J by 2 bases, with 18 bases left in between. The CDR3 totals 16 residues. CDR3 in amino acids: CASSSLGGAPAYEQYF. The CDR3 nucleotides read TGTGCCAGCAGCTCTTTGGGGGGGGCCCCCGCCTACGAGCAGTACTTC.

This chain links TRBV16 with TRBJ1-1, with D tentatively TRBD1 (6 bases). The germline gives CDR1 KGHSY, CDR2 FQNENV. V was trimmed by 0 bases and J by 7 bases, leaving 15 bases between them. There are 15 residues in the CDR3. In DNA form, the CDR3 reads TGTGCCAGCAGCCAATCGAGGGGGTTACAAATTGAAGCTTTCTTT. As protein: CASSQSRGLQIEAFF. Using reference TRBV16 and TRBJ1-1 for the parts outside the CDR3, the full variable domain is GEEVAQTPKHLVRGEGQKAKLYCAPIKGHSYVFWYQQVLKNEFKFLISFQNENVFDETGMPKERFSAKCLPNSPCSLEIQATKLEDSAVYFCASSQSRGLQIEAFFGQGTRLTVV.

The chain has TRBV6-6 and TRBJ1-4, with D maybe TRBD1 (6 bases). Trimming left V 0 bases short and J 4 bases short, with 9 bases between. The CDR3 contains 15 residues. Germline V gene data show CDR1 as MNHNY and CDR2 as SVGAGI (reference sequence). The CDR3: CASSYSRGGNEKLFF. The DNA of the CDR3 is TGTGCCAGCAGTTACTCGAGGGGGGGTAATGAAAAACTGTTTTTT.

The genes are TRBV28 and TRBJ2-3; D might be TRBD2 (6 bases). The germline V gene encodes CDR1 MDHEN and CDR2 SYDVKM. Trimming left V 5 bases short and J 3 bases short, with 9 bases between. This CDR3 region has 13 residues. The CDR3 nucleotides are TGTGCCAGCAGTGAAGGGAGGACAGATACGCAGTATTTT. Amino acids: CASSEGRTDTQYF. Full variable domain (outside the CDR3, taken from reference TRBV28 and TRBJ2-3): DVKVTQSSRYLVKRTGEKVFLECVQDMDHENMFWYRQDPGLGLRLIYFSYDVKMKEKGDIPEGYSVSREKKERFSLILESASTNQTSMYLCASSEGRTDTQYFGPGTRLTVL.

CDR3 DNA sequence: TGTGCCAGCAGCCAAGATCTAACAGGCTACTCTGGAAACACCATATATTTT. It specifies CASSQDLTGYSGNTIYF. This chain uses TRBV4-2 with TRBJ1-3, with D possibly matching TRBD1 (5 bases). The CDR3 is made up of 17 amino acids. Trimming removed 0 bases at V and 0 bases at J, with 12 bases between. CDR1 is LGHNA and CDR2 is YNFKEQ in the germline V gene.

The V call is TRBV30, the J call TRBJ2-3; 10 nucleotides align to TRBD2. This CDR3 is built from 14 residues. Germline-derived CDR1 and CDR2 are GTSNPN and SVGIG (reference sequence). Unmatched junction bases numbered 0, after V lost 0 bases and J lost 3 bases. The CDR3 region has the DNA TGTGCCTGGAGTGTTAGCGGGGGGACAGATACGCAGTATTTT. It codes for CAWSVSGGTDTQYF.

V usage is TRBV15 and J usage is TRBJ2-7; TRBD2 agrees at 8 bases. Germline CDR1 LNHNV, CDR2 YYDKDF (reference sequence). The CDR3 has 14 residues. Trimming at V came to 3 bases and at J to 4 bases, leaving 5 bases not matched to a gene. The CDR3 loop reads CATSRREAGYEQYF. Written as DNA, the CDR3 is TGTGCCACCAGCAGGCGGGAGGCGGGGTACGAGCAGTACTTC.